The 2 T cell receptor beta chains given below trace back to one sample, sequenced in a study of CD8 T cells in ankylosing spondylitis. Each CDR3 protein is one row after TCRdb ran MiXCR on the 5' RACE reads. The sample consists of approximately 350,000 distinct CDR3 sequences, around 20% of them appearing once. The sample taken for sequencing was blood, either unsorted or a sorted T cell fraction (not recorded which). Source of these receptors: a male donor with ankylosing spondylitis or in good health (not recorded which).

CDR3 sequence reads: CASRETNTEAFF. Here the CDR3 DNA reads TGTGCCAGCAGGGAGACGAACACTGAAGCTTTCTTT. J is TRBJ1-1 and V is TRBV7-9; D gene uncertain. Trimming removed 6 bases at V and 1 base at J, with 6 bases between. This CDR3 contains 12 residues. Germline assignment: CDR1 SEHNR and CDR2 FQNEAQ (reference sequence).

This clonotype has just a few counts. The chain combines TRBV20-1 with TRBJ2-7; D gene ambiguous. The V gene lost 3 bases and the J gene lost 3 bases, with 18 bases spanning the gap. There are 15 residues in the CDR3. Germline CDR1 reads DFQATT; CDR2 reads SNEGSKA (reference sequence). The CDR3 DNA sequence: TGCAGTGCTAGGTTTAGTTGGGGTGACAACTACGAGCAGTACTTC. It translates to CSARFSWGDNYEQYF.